This is a list of T cell receptor beta chains from one sample in a study of beta chain features in type 1 diabetes. Only in-frame clones appear in the TCRdb table, and some are missing; sequencing was by immunoSEQ multiplex PCR. Among about 260,000 clones, roughly 70% were seen once, and the ten largest hold almost 0.055%. The sequenced sample was naive CD4+ T cells from blood. Receptors originate from a man aged 25 to 40 in good health. Each CDR3 is given with its conserved first and last residue. D genes are given only for firm matches. Clone size is given for some rows only: seen once, a few or many times, or a class if the clone is expanded.

v_call: TRBV4-3
d_call: TRBD1
clone_size: NA
j_call: TRBJ2-2
cdr3_aa: CASSPRTGAVSTGELFF
cdr3_nt: TGCGCCAGCAGCCCCAGGACAGGGGCCGTTAGCACCGGGGAGCTGTTTTTT

v_call: TRBV30
d_call: NA
clone_size: NA
j_call: TRBJ1-5
cdr3_aa: CAWSEKGWNQPQHF
cdr3_nt: TGTGCCTGGAGTGAGAAGGGGTGGAATCAGCCCCAGCATTTT

v_call: TRBV4-3
d_call: NA
clone_size: NA
j_call: TRBJ2-1
cdr3_aa: CASSQDAGYNEQFF
cdr3_nt: TGCGCCAGCAGCCAAGATGCTGGATACAATGAGCAGTTCTTC

v_call: TRBV15
d_call: NA
clone_size: few
j_call: TRBJ2-3
cdr3_aa: CATSRAATGFRTDTQYF
cdr3_nt: TGTGCCACCAGCAGAGCCGCTACAGGGTTCCGCACAGATACGCAGTATTTT

v_call: TRBV29-1
d_call: NA
clone_size: NA
j_call: TRBJ2-3
cdr3_aa: CSVGRDTQYF
cdr3_nt: TGCAGCGTTGGTCGGGATACGCAGTATTTT

v_call: TRBV2
d_call: TRBD1
clone_size: NA
j_call: TRBJ1-1
cdr3_aa: CASSNRATGANTEAFF
cdr3_nt: TGTGCCAGCAGTAACCGGGCCACAGGGGCGAACACTGAAGCTTTCTTT

v_call: TRBV11-2
d_call: TRBD2
clone_size: once
j_call: TRBJ2-1
cdr3_aa: CASSLAGGKHYNEQFF
cdr3_nt: TGTGCCAGCAGCTTAGCGGGGGGGAAACACTACAATGAGCAGTTCTTC

v_call: TRBV7-9
d_call: NA
clone_size: NA
j_call: TRBJ2-3
cdr3_aa: CASSLAAGNTDTQYF
cdr3_nt: TGTGCCAGCAGCTTAGCGGCCGGGAACACAGATACGCAGTATTTT

v_call: TRBV5-1
d_call: NA
clone_size: NA
j_call: TRBJ2-5
cdr3_aa: CASRMGLAEETQYF
cdr3_nt: TGCGCCAGCAGGATGGGGCTAGCTGAGGAGACCCAGTACTTC

v_call: TRBV29-1
d_call: TRBD2
clone_size: few
j_call: TRBJ2-1
cdr3_aa: CSVEQTSLAYNEQFF
cdr3_nt: TGCAGCGTTGAGCAGACTAGCCTCGCTTACAATGAGCAGTTCTTC

v_call: TRBV30
d_call: NA
clone_size: NA
j_call: TRBJ2-3
cdr3_aa: CAWSVNMNTQYF
cdr3_nt: TGTGCCTGGAGTGTTAATATGAATACGCAGTATTTT

v_call: TRBV5-4
d_call: TRBD1
clone_size: few
j_call: TRBJ2-7
cdr3_aa: CASSEGTGADTYEQYF
cdr3_nt: TGTGCCAGCAGCGAAGGGACAGGGGCCGATACCTACGAGCAGTACTTC

v_call: TRBV29-1
d_call: NA
clone_size: NA
j_call: TRBJ1-1
cdr3_aa: CSVGAGGTEAFF
cdr3_nt: TGCAGCGTGGGGGCAGGAGGAACTGAAGCTTTCTTT

v_call: TRBV29-1
d_call: NA
clone_size: few
j_call: TRBJ2-1
cdr3_aa: CSGTLGLSNEQFF
cdr3_nt: TGCAGCGGGACCCTAGGGCTATCCAATGAGCAGTTCTTC

v_call: TRBV30
d_call: TRBD2
clone_size: NA
j_call: TRBJ2-5
cdr3_aa: CAWNSGRAKETQYF
cdr3_nt: TGTGCCTGGAACAGCGGGAGGGCTAAAGAGACCCAGTACTTC

v_call: TRBV5-1
d_call: NA
clone_size: NA
j_call: TRBJ2-1
cdr3_aa: CASSLGYFYNEQFF
cdr3_nt: TGCGCCAGCAGCTTGGGCTATTTCTACAATGAGCAGTTCTTC

v_call: TRBV7-9
d_call: NA
clone_size: NA
j_call: TRBJ1-4
cdr3_aa: CASGWDGEKLFF
cdr3_nt: TGTGCCAGCGGATGGGACGGTGAAAAACTGTTTTTT

v_call: TRBV30
d_call: NA
clone_size: NA
j_call: TRBJ1-5
cdr3_aa: CAWSVRAGDQPQHF
cdr3_nt: TGTGCCTGGAGTGTACGGGCAGGGGATCAGCCCCAGCATTTT

v_call: TRBV30
d_call: NA
clone_size: NA
j_call: TRBJ2-1
cdr3_aa: CAWSLMGLLNEQFF
cdr3_nt: TGTGCCTGGAGTTTGATGGGACTCCTCAATGAGCAGTTCTTC

v_call: TRBV13
d_call: TRBD1
clone_size: NA
j_call: TRBJ2-7
cdr3_aa: CASSSTAGQGSYEQYF
cdr3_nt: TGTGCCAGCAGCTCCACCGCCGGACAGGGCTCCTACGAGCAGTACTTC

v_call: TRBV30
d_call: TRBD2
clone_size: NA
j_call: TRBJ2-5
cdr3_aa: CAWNRAGGPQETQYF
cdr3_nt: TGTGCCTGGAACCGAGCGGGGGGGCCACAAGAGACCCAGTACTTC

v_call: TRBV30
d_call: NA
clone_size: NA
j_call: TRBJ2-5
cdr3_aa: CATERDTLQETQYF
cdr3_nt: TGTGCCACGGAGAGGGACACCCTACAAGAGACCCAGTACTTC

v_call: TRBV7-9
d_call: TRBD1
clone_size: NA
j_call: TRBJ1-1
cdr3_aa: CASSLGTVNTEAFF
cdr3_nt: TGTGCCAGCAGCCTCGGGACAGTGAATACTGAAGCTTTCTTT

v_call: TRBV5-6
d_call: TRBD1
clone_size: NA
j_call: TRBJ2-1
cdr3_aa: CASSSLGQEYNEQFF
cdr3_nt: TGTGCCAGCAGCTCGCTGGGACAGGAGTACAATGAGCAGTTCTTC

v_call: TRBV29-1
d_call: NA
clone_size: NA
j_call: TRBJ1-1
cdr3_aa: CSVVGRNNMNTEAFF
cdr3_nt: TGCAGCGTTGTTGGTCGAAACAACATGAACACTGAAGCTTTCTTT

v_call: TRBV4-2
d_call: TRBD2
clone_size: NA
j_call: TRBJ2-5
cdr3_aa: CASSQGVSGEETQYF
cdr3_nt: TGTGCCAGCAGCCAAGGGGTTAGCGGGGAAGAGACCCAGTACTTC

v_call: TRBV15
d_call: NA
clone_size: NA
j_call: TRBJ2-7
cdr3_aa: CATSRDKSGKGEQYF
cdr3_nt: TGTGCCACCAGCAGAGATAAATCTGGGAAGGGGGAGCAGTACTTC

v_call: TRBV18
d_call: NA
clone_size: NA
j_call: TRBJ1-1
cdr3_aa: CASSLAGMNTEAFF
cdr3_nt: TGTGCCAGCTCACTGGCGGGAATGAACACTGAAGCTTTCTTT

v_call: TRBV29-1
d_call: NA
clone_size: NA
j_call: TRBJ2-3
cdr3_aa: CSALGHHQDPDTQYF
cdr3_nt: TGCAGCGCCCTAGGACACCACCAAGACCCAGATACGCAGTATTTT

v_call: TRBV7-9
d_call: NA
clone_size: few
j_call: TRBJ2-3
cdr3_aa: CASSFTISDTQYF
cdr3_nt: TGTGCCAGCAGCTTTACTATCTCGGATACGCAGTATTTT

v_call: TRBV10-3
d_call: TRBD2
clone_size: NA
j_call: TRBJ2-3
cdr3_aa: CAISTAGGIDTQYF
cdr3_nt: TGTGCCATCAGTACAGCGGGAGGGATAGATACGCAGTATTTT

v_call: TRBV30
d_call: NA
clone_size: NA
j_call: TRBJ1-2
cdr3_aa: CAWDRTGIWGYTF
cdr3_nt: TGTGCCTGGGACCGTACAGGGATATGGGGCTACACCTTC

v_call: TRBV29-1
d_call: NA
clone_size: NA
j_call: TRBJ1-4
cdr3_aa: CSAWDNEKLFF
cdr3_nt: TGCAGCGCCTGGGACAATGAAAAACTGTTTTTT

v_call: TRBV30
d_call: NA
clone_size: NA
j_call: TRBJ1-2
cdr3_aa: CAWSEGGYGYTF
cdr3_nt: TGTGCCTGGAGTGAGGGGGGCTATGGCTACACCTTC

v_call: TRBV4-3
d_call: NA
clone_size: NA
j_call: TRBJ2-7
cdr3_aa: CASSQEPGGEQYF
cdr3_nt: TGCGCCAGCAGCCAAGAACCGGGTGGCGAGCAGTACTTC

v_call: TRBV25-1
d_call: NA
clone_size: NA
j_call: TRBJ1-6
cdr3_aa: CASSEESPLHF
cdr3_nt: TGTGCCAGCAGTGAGGAATCACCCCTCCACTTT

v_call: TRBV7-2
d_call: NA
clone_size: NA
j_call: TRBJ2-5
cdr3_aa: CASSPRHTETQYF
cdr3_nt: TGTGCCAGCAGCCCCCGCCACACAGAGACCCAGTACTTC

v_call: TRBV9
d_call: TRBD1
clone_size: few
j_call: TRBJ1-4
cdr3_aa: CASSQDRANEKLFF
cdr3_nt: TGTGCCAGCAGCCAGGACAGGGCTAATGAAAAACTGTTTTTT

v_call: TRBV13
d_call: NA
clone_size: NA
j_call: TRBJ2-7
cdr3_aa: CASRVLGGPYEQYF
cdr3_nt: TGTGCCAGCAGGGTTCTAGGGGGGCCCTACGAGCAGTACTTC

v_call: TRBV2
d_call: NA
clone_size: NA
j_call: TRBJ2-1
cdr3_aa: CASSRLLSSYNEQFF
cdr3_nt: TGTGCCAGCAGTCGACTCCTGAGCTCCTACAATGAGCAGTTCTTC

v_call: TRBV12-5
d_call: TRBD1
clone_size: NA
j_call: TRBJ2-4
cdr3_aa: CASGPRGQAIAKNIQYF
cdr3_nt: TGTGCTAGTGGTCCCCGAGGACAGGCGATAGCCAAAAACATTCAGTACTTC

v_call: TRBV7-9
d_call: NA
clone_size: NA
j_call: TRBJ2-3
cdr3_aa: CASSLDAWDTQYF
cdr3_nt: TGTGCCAGCAGCTTAGACGCCTGGGATACGCAGTATTTT

v_call: TRBV25-1
d_call: NA
clone_size: NA
j_call: TRBJ2-7
cdr3_aa: CASSLAISYEQYF
cdr3_nt: TGTGCCAGCAGTTTAGCGATCTCCTACGAGCAGTACTTC

v_call: TRBV7-9
d_call: NA
clone_size: few
j_call: TRBJ2-3
cdr3_aa: CASSSITDTQYF
cdr3_nt: TGTGCCAGCAGCTCCATCACAGATACGCAGTATTTT

v_call: TRBV29-1
d_call: NA
clone_size: few
j_call: TRBJ2-1
cdr3_aa: CSVNLASSYNEQFF
cdr3_nt: TGCAGCGTGAACCTAGCAAGCTCCTACAATGAGCAGTTCTTC

v_call: TRBV29-1
d_call: TRBD1
clone_size: NA
j_call: TRBJ2-2
cdr3_aa: CSVSTGSATGELFF
cdr3_nt: TGCAGCGTCTCGACAGGGTCGGCCACCGGGGAGCTGTTTTTT

v_call: TRBV27
d_call: NA
clone_size: NA
j_call: TRBJ1-1
cdr3_aa: CASSPGTKAFF
cdr3_nt: TGTGCCAGCAGTCCCGGGACAAAAGCTTTCTTT